This T cell receptor (beta chain) came from a study of CD8+CD57+ T cells in acquired aplastic anemia. For the study at large: DNA per sorted CD4+ or CD8+ sample ranged roughly 0.17 to 27.4 ug, averaging 3.2 ug.

CDR3 length: 15 amino acids. V was pared by 2 bases and J by 5 bases, with 8 bases of the junction left unmatched. Findings and caveats of the study: For CD8+ Simpson's diversity, patients and controls showed no significant difference. It was found that 25 to 35 CD8+ CDR3 sequences were shared between patients and controls.

Genomic DNA constituted the template upon which TCR beta VDJ and CDR3 profiling was performed. TCRdb reprocessed the reads via MiXCR and lists one record per CDR3 protein. The table records around 230,000 distinct CDR3 sequences, over 55% of them present only once. This clonotype was observed at least ten times. What it recognizes is unknown. The chain employs TRBV12-3 or TRBV12-4 and TRBJ2-5; 7 bases are shared with TRBD2. The clonotype was recovered from a human donor in good health. Sequenced input: sorted CD4+, CD8+, or CD8+CD57+ T cells (not recorded which) from PBMCs. The CDR3 region is CASSLRAGEGETQYF. The CDR3 coding sequence is TGTGCCAGCAGTTTACGGGCGGGAGAAGGGGAGACCCAGTACTTC.